These 9 T cell receptor beta chains were all obtained from the same sample, sequenced in a study of blood T cells in healthy people across ages. A J-beta primer mix and a sample-barcoded 5' primer were used in a second PCR of roughly 6 to 12 cycles. Using its own MiXCR run on the 5' RACE reads, TCRdb lists one record per CDR3 protein. Altogether about 1.4 million distinct CDR3 sequences are present, almost 60% being singletons, with the ten largest covering under 8.5%. The source material was blood. The source of these receptors is a man between 18 and 29 years old in good health.

The gene calls are TRBV10-3 and TRBJ1-6; weak D call: TRBD1 (5 bases). V lost 3 bases to trimming and J lost 10 bases, with 7 bases between them. The CDR3 totals 12 residues. Germline assignment: CDR1 ENHRY and CDR2 SYGVKD. CDR3 sequence (DNA): TGTGCCATCAGTGACAGGGAGTCACCCCTCCACTTT. Translating it yields CAISDRESPLHF.

The rearrangement uses TRBV21-1 and TRBJ2-1; the D call TRBD1 from the table was never checked on the DNA. TRBV21-1 is a listed pseudogene. The CDR3 length is 16 residues. CDR3 amino acids: CASSKGPGFLYNEQFF. CDR3 nucleotide sequence: TGTGCCAGCAGCAAAGGACCGGGATTCCTCTACAATGAGCAGTTCTTC.

The rearrangement links TRBV20-1 to TRBJ2-1, with D possibly being TRBD1 (5 bases). Germline V gene lookup returns CDR1 DFQATT and CDR2 SNEGSKA (reference sequence). This CDR3 comprises 13 residues. The CDR3 region is CSMTVYSYNEQFF. The CDR3 bases are TGCAGCATGACAGTTTACTCCTACAATGAGCAGTTCTTC.

In its sample, this clonotype was seen a few times. This chain links TRBV29-1 with TRBJ2-7; possible D gene TRBD1, 5 bases. Trimming shortened V by 6 bases and J by 5 bases, and 23 bases separated the two germline ends. The CDR3 runs 15 residues. Germline CDR1 is SQVTM and CDR2 is ANQGSEA. CDR3 amino acids: CSVVERGRDWHEQYF. The CDR3 bases are TGCAGCGTCGTGGAACGAGGCAGGGATTGGCACGAGCAGTACTTC.

The CDR3 reads CASSQAGPGEKLFF. The CDR3 DNA follows: TGTGCCAGCAGCCAAGCGGGTCCTGGGGAAAAACTGTTTTTT. This sequence joins TRBV7-2 and TRBJ1-4; D is ambiguous. The CDR3 is 14 amino acids. The V end lost 5 bases, the J end lost 8 bases, and 15 bases lay between the germline ends. Germline CDR1 reads SGHTA; CDR2 reads FQGNSA.

This clonotype appeared a few times. The rearrangement joins TRBV20-1 to TRBJ2-6; either TRBD1 or TRBD2 may supply D (6 bases each). The germline V gene has CDR1 DFQATT and CDR2 SNEGSKA (reference sequence). The CDR3 has 18 residues. V dropped 3 bases and J dropped 4 bases, with 22 bases sitting between them. The chain's CDR3 is CSASTIGGRLRGANVLTF. DNA for the CDR3: TGCAGTGCTAGTACGATAGGGGGGCGCTTGAGAGGGGCCAACGTCCTGACTTTC.

The chain has TRBV25-1 and TRBJ2-1; TRBD1 might be the D (6 bases). This CDR3 comprises 14 residues. Per germline, CDR1 MGHDK and CDR2 SYGVNS. The V end lost 3 bases, the J end lost 13 bases, and 19 bases lay between the germline ends. CDR3 sequence (DNA): TGTGCCAGCAGTGACCACACAGGGAAAGAGACCCAGTTCTTC. Protein product: CASSDHTGKETQFF.

Details on this clonotype: Likely a read error: the CDR3 ends without its conserved phenylalanine or tryptophan. The rearrangement uses TRBV11-2 and TRBJ2-5; no definite D call. The end of the DNA is better explained by TRBJ2-7, so the J call may be wrong. The CDR3 has 11 amino acids. Germline CDR1 reads SGHAT; CDR2 reads FQNNGV. The DNA of the CDR3 is TGTGCCAGCAGCTTAATGTCCGAGCAGTACTCC. Translation: CASSLMSEQYS.

This rearrangement joins TRBV28 to TRBJ1-1; D gene ambiguous. Looked up from germline, CDR1 is MDHEN and CDR2 is SYDVKM. The germline V and J ends were trimmed by 2 bases and 2 bases, with 9 bases remaining between them. The length of the CDR3 is 14 residues. CDR3 loop: CASSLMYINTEAFF. The DNA for the CDR3 is TGTGCCAGCAGTTTAATGTACATAAACACTGAAGCTTTCTTT.